The present T cell receptor (beta chain) was sequenced within a study of cytomegalovirus exposure and HLA in healthy donors (dated by TCRdb to the late 2010s). In the study overall: According to an earlier analysis of 587 of the donors, about 179 million T cells yielded approximately 120 million unique TCR beta sequences and 276 Gb of sequence data. In addition to the first cohort of 666 subjects, a separate validation cohort of 130 or so different subjects was used. In a later analysis, previously published TCR beta repertoires from fewer than 750 donors were re-analyzed and high-resolution HLA genotyping was added so that TCR occurrence patterns could be studied. The T cell repertoires of 666 subjects were profiled by immunosequencing and related to cytomegalovirus serostatus. Among about 410 genotyped donors of the cohort, an average of approximately 200,000 unique TCR beta nucleotide sequences was sequenced per donor, of which approximately 19% were non-productive. In an earlier analysis of roughly 580 of the donors, high-throughput TCR beta sequencing was used to judge whether each TCR beta V gene segment behaved as functional or pseudogenic. High-throughput TCR immunosequencing, statistical association of individual TCRs with disease status, and machine learning were combined to predict cytomegalovirus infection status. All discovery cohort repertoires had been generated using a single sequencing platform. Roughly 300 gigabases of sequencing data and around 90 million unique TCR sequences made up an early release that covered under 750 HLA-typed donors. Of the approximately 400 genotyped donors, over 65% fell in the genetic ancestry cluster associated with self-reported Caucasian donors. Typing coverage differed by locus: A, B, C, DRB1 and DQB1 were typed in about 620-640 donors, DQA1 in about 510, DPA1 in around 580, and DPB1 in just under 490. Rather than drawing on any new phenotypic data, the later analysis identified candidate immune exposures from TCR beta sequences and the way those sequences occurred across donors. A later genetic analysis used genome-wide SNP genotypes for about 65% of the 666 donors, treating that subset as a discovery cohort. Donor age, sex, ethnicity and CMV serostatus were compiled alongside the repertoire data. The study aimed to test whether signatures of past pathogen exposure could be identified by cataloging public T cell receptors. Because of strong linkage in the cohort, roughly five DR-DQ haplotypes were treated as single units for association and clustering. HLA typing covered class I and class II loci at four-digit resolution. The research as a whole found: The study listed 170 or so TCR beta chains as associated with cytomegalovirus. Immune exposure information for the cohort was limited to CMV serostatus. Presence/absence analyses assumed roughly uniform sequencing depth across donors, an assumption that may not hold. At a false discovery rate of 0.05, a later analysis linked 16,000 or so TCR beta sequences to specific HLA alleles. When HLA alleles, especially DR and DQ, strongly co-occurred, TCR associations were difficult to assign to individual alleles. A further reported finding was that TCR beta sequences accurately predicted the HLA-A and HLA-B alleles for most subjects in the first cohort. Across donors, most TCR sequences were observed very rarely, whereas some public TCRs were present in many individuals. A cluster of highly shared sequence variants was judged likely to represent a technical artifact of the sequencing pipeline. Cytomegalovirus status was reported to be diagnosed by the classifier with high specificity and sensitivity in both the original and validation cohorts. Three of the identified cytomegalovirus-associated TCR beta chains were confirmed in vitro to be specific for cytomegalovirus antigens. Correlated functional status among segregating V segments might reflect linkage disequilibrium, but an unknown experimental factor could not be ruled out. Roughly 15 rarely observed V segments, including chromosome 9 orphons, were excluded from the earlier analysis of about 610 of the donors because counts were too low. In this cohort, only TCR beta chains were sequenced, and detectable features were limited by the absence of alpha or paired-chain data. Several of the top co-occurrence clusters appeared to be linked to parvovirus B19, influenza, CMV and Epstein-Barr virus, according to a later analysis. Broadly in line with IMGT annotations, most TCR beta V segments showed up in productive rearrangements about 90% or about 30% of the time in an earlier analysis of several hundred of the donors. Some IMGT-functional V segments, including TRBV6-2 and TRBV6-3, could not be told apart with the 87-base-pair reads, so those segments were excluded. In a later analysis, most CMV-associated TCR beta chains were found to appear HLA-restricted, with HLA associations seemingly driven largely by CMV exposure. In a later analysis, HLA-associated TCR beta chains showed more clonal expansion and lower generation probabilities than non-associated chains that were equally common. HLA typing was unavailable for some donors at each locus, so association tests used only the typed subset. V-gene and J-gene trimming of TCR beta chains was associated with a missense DCLRE1C variant in a later genetic analysis, and the association was replicated in an independent cohort. In a later analysis, the rate of TCR association differed among HLA loci, with DRB1 alleles having the most associated TCRs and HLA-C alleles having the fewest. Compared with the approximately 600-donor mean, donors in an Asian-associated ancestry cluster had fewer N-insertions in productive TCRs, according to a later genetic analysis. The authors suggested that the approach could potentially be extended to other disease states and immunological phenotypes.

In regard to this clone: The antigen this receptor binds is unknown. Nothing much larger sits one base from this clone, and base qualities are not available.

Including cysteine and phenylalanine, the CDR3 has 15 amino acids. Only CDR3 DNA is held: 45 bases, read in frame from base 1. The germline V gene specifies SGHNT as CDR1 and YENEEA as CDR2. The junction carries 6 bases between V and J, which are trimmed by 1 base and 2 bases respectively. The method behind the library was the immunoSEQ multiplex PCR assay. For the multiplex PCR, a mixture combining 60 forward primers for TCR Vbeta segments and 13 reverse primers for TCR Jbeta segments was used. The CDR3 region of rearranged TCR beta genes was amplified from genomic DNA with a multiplex PCR assay. The Illumina HiSeq System was used to sequence the amplified TCR beta libraries as 87-base-pair reads. As for the original processing: In a later analysis, some 80 million unique TCR beta chains were counted across the approximately 640 repertoires, and roughly 9.9 million of these chains were shared by at least two donors. A nearest-neighbor algorithm error-corrected the raw reads and collapsed the reads into unique sequences, merging closely related sequences to remove PCR and sequencing errors. CDR3 sequences were aligned to IMGT reference sequences to assign V, D and J gene segments. Each retained sequence needed at least a six-nucleotide match to both a V gene segment and a J gene segment. Rearrangements were called productive when the CDR3 lacked stop codons and stayed in frame with V and J; all others were non-productive. Following IMGT convention, CDR3 was defined as the stretch from the second conserved V-encoded cysteine to the conserved J-encoded phenylalanine. Sequences without an unambiguous match to a single V gene segment were excluded from the earlier analysis of about 630 of the donors. In an earlier analysis of several hundred of the donors, V segments were called functional above 56.7% productive rearrangements and were called segregating when the between-donor standard deviation exceeded 5%. A statistical classification framework was built to diagnose cytomegalovirus status from the catalog of TCR beta chain sequences. In a later analysis, TCR nucleotide sequences were compared against IMGT/GENE-DB human TR gene sequences so that V and J genes could be assigned. Using the TCRdist pipeline, a later analysis assigned CDR3 sequences along with most-parsimonious VDJ recombination scenarios. In a later analysis, every TCR beta chain was defined by the combination of its CDR3 amino acid sequence and its V-gene family, and reads without a unique V-gene family were dropped. In a later analysis, fewer than 650 highly shared, low-generation-probability nucleotide sequences were removed to address suspected cross-contamination and a sequencing artifact. For each public chain, a later analysis derived a clonal expansion index from normalized ranks of inferred template counts within each repertoire. A later analysis computed generation probabilities with a VDJ recombination model fitted to out-of-frame rearrangements, and checked the results against IGoR. In a later analysis, TCR-TCR, TCR-HLA and TCR-CMV co-occurrence was scored with hypergeometric tests, and a repertoire-size bias correction was applied to TCR pairs. False discovery rates were estimated in a later analysis by permuting HLA or CMV assignments 20 times. In a later analysis, co-occurring TCRs were grouped using DBSCAN, and TCRdist sequence similarity was added for clustering within HLA-allele-positive subsets. For co-occurrence clustering, repertoires with fewer than 30,000 or more than 120,000 public chains were excluded, along with roughly five repertoires with anomalous nucleotide sharing. The table was pulled from immuneACCESS by TCRdb, which kept in-frame rearrangements only. Such tables lose some clones; where checked, under half of the loss comes from unresolved V genes, and the rest has no known cause. The V and J calls and clone size come from that table; D and trimming were worked out from the DNA. The sample table contains 100,000 to 150,000 clones; only one count was recorded for approximately 72% of them. The ten most abundant clones make up about 3.1% of the sample.

The cohort was made up of 666 healthy bone marrow donors. At the time of sampling, all cohort members were nominally healthy, though unrecorded immune exposures were likely present. CMV serostatus was recorded as positive for 250 to 300 and negative for about half of the roughly 700 cohort members, whereas no CMV serostatus was recorded for the donor in question. Every donor gave a peripheral blood sample, and the peripheral blood mononuclear cells from that sample were used for TCR beta sequencing. The Qiagen DNeasy Blood Extraction Kit was used to extract genomic DNA from the blood cell samples. The chain couples TRBV11-3 to TRBJ2-6; the D gene cannot be named for sure. The TCR originated in a human donor in good health. Material: PBMCs. The CDR3 region: CASSLGGTGANVLTF. The DNA sequence is TGTGCCAGCAGCTTAGGCGGAACTGGGGCCAACGTCCTGACTTTC.